This TCR beta chain was identified during a study of long-term antiretroviral therapy in people with HIV. In the study overall: The study's earliest collections predate the 2015 immediate-ART recommendation by about a decade. General observations from the study: Before ART, certain clones expanded, and these dominated the repertoire at all time points.

Clinicians in the United States treated all participants with HIV. Before DNA extraction, 1-10 million cryopreserved PBMC were held in the samples. Comments on this clone: What it binds is unknown.

Runs used v3.0 of the immunoSEQ assay and were done at survey level. Data came from immunoSEQ multiplex PCR; TCRdb stores just in-frame clones and leaves some out. Seen here are approximately 32,000 clones, roughly 82% observed once, and the top ten hold around 14%. CDR1 MNHEY and CDR2 SMNVEV come from the germline V gene (reference sequence). Trimming at V came to 5 bases and at J to 9 bases, leaving 6 bases not matched to a gene. There are 14 residues in the CDR3. The sequence came from a man aged 18-30 years with HIV. Sequences were derived from unsorted PBMCs, sampled 0.3 years after starting antiretroviral therapy. The rearrangement joins TRBV27 to TRBJ2-4; 11 bases line up with TRBD2. The CDR3 nucleotides are TGTGCCAGCAGTGAACTAGCGGGAGTGAGCATTCAGTACTTC. This codes for CASSELAGVSIQYF.